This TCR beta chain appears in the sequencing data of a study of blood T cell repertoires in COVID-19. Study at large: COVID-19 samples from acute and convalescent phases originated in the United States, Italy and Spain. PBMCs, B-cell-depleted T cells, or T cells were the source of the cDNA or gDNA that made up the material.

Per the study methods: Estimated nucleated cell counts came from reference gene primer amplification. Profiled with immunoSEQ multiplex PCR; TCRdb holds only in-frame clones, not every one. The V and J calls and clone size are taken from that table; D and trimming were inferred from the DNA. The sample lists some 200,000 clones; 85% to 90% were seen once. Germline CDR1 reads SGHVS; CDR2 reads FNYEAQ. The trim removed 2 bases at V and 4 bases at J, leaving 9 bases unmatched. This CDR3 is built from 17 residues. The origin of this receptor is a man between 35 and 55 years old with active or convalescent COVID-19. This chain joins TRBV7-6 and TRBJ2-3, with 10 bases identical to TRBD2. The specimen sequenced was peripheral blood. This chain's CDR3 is CASSLWASGSSADTQYF. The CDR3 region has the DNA TGTGCCAGCAGCTTATGGGCTAGCGGGAGTAGTGCAGATACGCAGTATTTT.